This TCR beta chain was documented in a study of shared clonotypes between healthy human individuals. The CDR3 consists of 15 residues. V shed 5 bases, J shed 5 bases, and the junction held 6 bases outside the gene matches. Per germline, CDR1 SGHTA and CDR2 FQGNSA. The repertoire was sequenced with immunoSEQ multiplex PCR; TCRdb's copy has only in-frame clones and lacks some. The data show some 470,000 clones, roughly four fifths seen once. This sequence joins TRBV7-2 and TRBJ2-2; 9 nucleotides agree with TRBD1. Sequenced material: PBMCs. The receptor's source is a woman in her forties in good health. Some clones in this sample may be carry-over from other donors' samples. CDR3 sequence: CASSAPGQGTGELFF. In DNA, the CDR3 is TGTGCCAGCAGCGCCCCGGGACAGGGTACCGGGGAGCTGTTTTTT.